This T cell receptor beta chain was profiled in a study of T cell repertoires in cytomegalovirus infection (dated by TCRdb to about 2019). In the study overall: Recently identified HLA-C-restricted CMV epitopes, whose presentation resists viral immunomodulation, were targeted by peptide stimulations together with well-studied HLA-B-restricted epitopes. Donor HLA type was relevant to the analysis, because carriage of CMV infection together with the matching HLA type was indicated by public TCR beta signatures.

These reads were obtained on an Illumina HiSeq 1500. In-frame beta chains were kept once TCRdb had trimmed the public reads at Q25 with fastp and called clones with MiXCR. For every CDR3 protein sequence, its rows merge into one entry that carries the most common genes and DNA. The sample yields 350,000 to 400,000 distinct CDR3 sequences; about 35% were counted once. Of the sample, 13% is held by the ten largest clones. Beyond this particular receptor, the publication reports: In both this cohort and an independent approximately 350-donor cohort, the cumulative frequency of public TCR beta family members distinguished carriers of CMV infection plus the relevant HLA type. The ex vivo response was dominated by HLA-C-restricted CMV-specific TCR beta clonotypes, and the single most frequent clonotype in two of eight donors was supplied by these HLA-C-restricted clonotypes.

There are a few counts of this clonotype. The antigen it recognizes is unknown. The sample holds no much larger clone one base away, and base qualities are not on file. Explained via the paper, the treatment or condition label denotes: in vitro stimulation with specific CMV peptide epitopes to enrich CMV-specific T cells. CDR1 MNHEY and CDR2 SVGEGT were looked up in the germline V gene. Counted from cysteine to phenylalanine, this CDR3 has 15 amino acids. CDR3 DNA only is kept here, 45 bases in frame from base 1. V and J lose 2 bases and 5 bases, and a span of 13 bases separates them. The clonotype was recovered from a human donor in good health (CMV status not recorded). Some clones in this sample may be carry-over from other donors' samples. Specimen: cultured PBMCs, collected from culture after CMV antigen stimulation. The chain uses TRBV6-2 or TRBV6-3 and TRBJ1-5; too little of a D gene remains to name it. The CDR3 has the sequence CASSYEGRWDQPQHF. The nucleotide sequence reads TGTGCCAGCAGTTACGAAGGGAGGTGGGATCAGCCCCAGCATTTT.